Given below is one T cell receptor beta chain in context. Its antigen is still unknown. It has no much larger one-base neighbor in the sample; base qualities were not kept. Genomic DNA was isolated from the sorted cells so that the TCRbeta CDR3 region could be sequenced. TCRbeta CDR3 regions were sequenced using the immunoSEQ Assay. Entries here come from immuneACCESS through TCRdb and include only in-frame sequences with V and J called. Some clones fail to appear in such tables; in the studies checked, an unresolved V gene covers under half of the shortfall, and the cause of the remainder is unknown. The sample yields tens of thousands of clones; roughly 84% were counted once. The ten largest make up roughly 2.6% of the sample. The data were obtained in a study of OX40 agonist ivuxolimab in advanced cancers. Study-wide context: Ivuxolimab was a fully human IgG2 agonistic monoclonal antibody targeting the costimulatory receptor OX40 (CD134). Partial responses occurred in three dose-escalation patients: two with cutaneous melanoma and one with hepatocellular carcinoma. Of the approximately 54 dose-escalation patients, hepatocellular carcinoma was present in approximately 20, melanoma in approximately 15, renal cell carcinoma in 9 and head and neck cancer in 9. Peripheral TCRbeta sequencing was intended to test whether TCR sequence diversity was altered and clonal T-cell expansion was caused by ivuxolimab. Intravenous ivuxolimab was administered to patients every 2 weeks at six dose levels: 0.01, 0.1, 0.3, 1.5, 3 and 10 mg/kg. In the dose-escalation cohort, around 80% of patients were male, and the mean age was 60 years with a range of about 20 to 80. The paper covers the monotherapy dose-escalation part of the phase I ivuxolimab trial, which included N ≈ 50 patients. Prior anti-PD-1, anti-PD-L1 or anti-CTLA-4 therapy was permitted, and checkpoint inhibitors had been received by about 44% of dose-escalation patients.

CDR1 and CDR2 (SGDLS, YYNGEE) derive from the germline V gene. V and J are trimmed by 0 bases and 10 bases, and the gene matches miss 5 bases of the junction. The CDR3, cysteine through phenylalanine, is 14 amino acids long. The read is trimmed to its CDR3 DNA, 42 bases read in frame from base 1. Patients with autoimmune disease history or receiving systemic immunosuppression were excluded from the trial. In every dose cohort, peripheral blood was drawn for TCR sequencing at baseline, cycle 4 day 1, and cycle 7 day 1. Samples were obtained from an open-label, multicenter, first-in-human phase I dose-escalation trial of ivuxolimab. The trial enrolled adults with locally advanced or metastatic head and neck squamous cell, hepatocellular, melanoma or renal cell carcinoma. Before TCR sequencing, CD4+ and CD8+ T cells were separately sorted from peripheral blood. Overall results and qualifications from the work: Low levels of normalized T-cell clonal expansion were also seen in some patients who did not respond. The antigen specificity of the peripheral T cells that underwent clonal expansion was not determined. Clonal expansion of both CD4+ and CD8+ blood T cells was observed from baseline to week 6 at doses 0.1 to 3.0 mg/kg. In the 0.1-3.0 mg/kg groups, partial responders were among the patients with the lowest normalized peripheral clonal expansion, particularly in CD8+ T cells. After ivuxolimab, expanded clones were on average more numerous among CD8+ T cells than among CD4+ T cells.

The sample consisted of CD4+ or CD8+ T cells sorted from blood, taken in a trial of the OX40 agonist ivuxolimab. This receptor chain uses TRBV9 and TRBJ2-7; 12 nucleotides in the junction match TRBD2. The sequence was collected from an adult with an advanced solid tumor such as melanoma, head and neck, liver or kidney cancer. The nucleotides are TGTGCCAGCAGCGTAGCGACTAGCGGGAGTTTCCAGTACTTC. Its amino acids are CASSVATSGSFQYF.